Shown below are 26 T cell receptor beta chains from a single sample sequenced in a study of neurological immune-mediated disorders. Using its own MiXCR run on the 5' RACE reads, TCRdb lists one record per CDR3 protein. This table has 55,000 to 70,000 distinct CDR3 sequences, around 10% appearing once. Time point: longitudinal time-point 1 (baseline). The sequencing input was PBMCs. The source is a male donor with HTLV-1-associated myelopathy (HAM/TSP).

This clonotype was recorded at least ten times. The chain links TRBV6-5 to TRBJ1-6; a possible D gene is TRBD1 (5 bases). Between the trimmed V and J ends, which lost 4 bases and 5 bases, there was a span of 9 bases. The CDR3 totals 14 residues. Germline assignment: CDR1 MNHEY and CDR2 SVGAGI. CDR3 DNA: TGTGCCAGCAGTTTAGGGACGAATAATTCACCCCTCCACTTT. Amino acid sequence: CASSLGTNNSPLHF.

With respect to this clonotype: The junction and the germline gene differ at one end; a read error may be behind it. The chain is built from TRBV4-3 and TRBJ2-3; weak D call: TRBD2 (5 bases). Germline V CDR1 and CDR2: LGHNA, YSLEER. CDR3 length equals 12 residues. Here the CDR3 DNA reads TGCGCCATCAGCCAAGAGGGAGATACACAGTATTTT. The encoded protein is CAISQEGDTQYF.

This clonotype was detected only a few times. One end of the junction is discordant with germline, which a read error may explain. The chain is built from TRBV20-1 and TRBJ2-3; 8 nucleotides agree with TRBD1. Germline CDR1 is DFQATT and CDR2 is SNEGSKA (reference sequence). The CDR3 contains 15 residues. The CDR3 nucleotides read TGTAGTGCAATGCCAGCGGACAGGGTCACAGATACGCAGTATTTT. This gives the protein CSAMPADRVTDTQYF.

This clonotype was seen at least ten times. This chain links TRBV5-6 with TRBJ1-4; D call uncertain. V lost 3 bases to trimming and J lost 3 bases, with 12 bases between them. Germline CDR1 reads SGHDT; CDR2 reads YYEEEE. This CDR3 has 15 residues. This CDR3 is CASSSTGSPNEKLFF. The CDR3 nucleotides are TGTGCCAGCAGCTCTACCGGGTCCCCTAATGAAAAACTGTTTTTT.

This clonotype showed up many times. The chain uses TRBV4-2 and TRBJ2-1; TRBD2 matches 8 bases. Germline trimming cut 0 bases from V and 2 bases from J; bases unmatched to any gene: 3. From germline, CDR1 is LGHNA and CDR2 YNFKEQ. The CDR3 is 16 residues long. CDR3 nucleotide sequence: TGTGCCAGCAGCCAAGAACCAGCGGGGGCCTACAATGAGCAGTTCTTC. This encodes CASSQEPAGAYNEQFF.

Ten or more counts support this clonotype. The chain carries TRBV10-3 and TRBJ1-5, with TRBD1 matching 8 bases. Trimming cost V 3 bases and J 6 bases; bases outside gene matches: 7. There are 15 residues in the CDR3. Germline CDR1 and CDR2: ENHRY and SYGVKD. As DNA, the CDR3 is TGTGCCATCAGTGAATCGGGCAGGGGGCTTCAGCCCCAGCATTTT. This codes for CAISESGRGLQPQHF.

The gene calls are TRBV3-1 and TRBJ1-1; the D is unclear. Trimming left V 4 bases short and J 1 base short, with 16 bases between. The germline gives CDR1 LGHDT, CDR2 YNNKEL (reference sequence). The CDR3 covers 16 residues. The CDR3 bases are TGTGCCAGCAGCCCCACCACCCCTGGAAGGAACACTGAAGCTTTCTTT. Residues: CASSPTTPGRNTEAFF.

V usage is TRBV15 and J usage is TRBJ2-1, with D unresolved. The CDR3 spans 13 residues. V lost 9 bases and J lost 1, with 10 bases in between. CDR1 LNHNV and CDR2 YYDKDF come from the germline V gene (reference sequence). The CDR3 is CATNGRSYNEQFF. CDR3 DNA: TGTGCCACAAACGGCCGGTCCTACAATGAGCAGTTCTTC.

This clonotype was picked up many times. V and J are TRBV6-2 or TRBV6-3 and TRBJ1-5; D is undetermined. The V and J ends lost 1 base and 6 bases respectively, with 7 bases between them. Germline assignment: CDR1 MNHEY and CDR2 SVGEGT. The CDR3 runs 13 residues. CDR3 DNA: TGTGCCAGCAGTTACTTCTTGGGTCAGCCCCAGCATTTT. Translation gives CASSYFLGQPQHF.

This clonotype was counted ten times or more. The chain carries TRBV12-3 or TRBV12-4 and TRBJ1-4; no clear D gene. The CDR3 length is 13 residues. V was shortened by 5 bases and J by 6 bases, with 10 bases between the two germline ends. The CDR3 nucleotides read TGTGCCAGCAGTCCGAGGGAGGATGAAAAACTGTTTTTT. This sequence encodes CASSPREDEKLFF.

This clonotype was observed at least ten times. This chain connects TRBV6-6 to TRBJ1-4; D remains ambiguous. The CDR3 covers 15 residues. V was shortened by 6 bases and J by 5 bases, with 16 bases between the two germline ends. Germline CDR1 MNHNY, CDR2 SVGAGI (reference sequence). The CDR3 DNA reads TGTGCCAGCAGCCCTAGGACCCGGGCCAATGAAAAACTGTTTTTT. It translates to CASSPRTRANEKLFF.

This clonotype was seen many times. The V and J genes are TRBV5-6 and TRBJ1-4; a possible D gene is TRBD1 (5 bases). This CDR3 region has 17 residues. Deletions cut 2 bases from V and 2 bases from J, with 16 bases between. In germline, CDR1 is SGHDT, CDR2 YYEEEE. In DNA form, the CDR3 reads TGTGCCAGCAGCTTTTTTGGGGGACTTGGCACTAATGAAAAACTGTTTTTT. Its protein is CASSFFGGLGTNEKLFF.

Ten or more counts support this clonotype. The CDR3 DNA follows: TGTGCCAGCAGCCCTGGGGGCCTATACGAGCAGTACTTC. Its translation: CASSPGGLYEQYF. The chain recombines TRBV28 with TRBJ2-7; tentatively, D is TRBD1 (6 bases). Germline CDR1 MDHEN, CDR2 SYDVKM. The CDR3 loop spans 13 amino acids. V lost 6 bases and J lost 4, with 13 bases in between.

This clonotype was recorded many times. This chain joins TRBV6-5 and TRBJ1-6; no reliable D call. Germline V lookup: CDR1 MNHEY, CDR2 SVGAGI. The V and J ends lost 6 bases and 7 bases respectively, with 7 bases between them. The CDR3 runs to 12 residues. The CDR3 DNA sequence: TGTGCCAGCAGCAGATCCAATTCACCCCTCCACTTT. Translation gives CASSRSNSPLHF.

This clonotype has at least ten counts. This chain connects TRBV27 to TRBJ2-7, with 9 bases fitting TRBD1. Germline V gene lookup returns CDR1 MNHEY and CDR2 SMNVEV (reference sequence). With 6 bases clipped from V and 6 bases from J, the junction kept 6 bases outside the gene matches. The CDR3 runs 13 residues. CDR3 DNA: TGTGCCAGCAGCCCTACAGGGGGCCTCGAGCAGTACTTC. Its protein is CASSPTGGLEQYF.

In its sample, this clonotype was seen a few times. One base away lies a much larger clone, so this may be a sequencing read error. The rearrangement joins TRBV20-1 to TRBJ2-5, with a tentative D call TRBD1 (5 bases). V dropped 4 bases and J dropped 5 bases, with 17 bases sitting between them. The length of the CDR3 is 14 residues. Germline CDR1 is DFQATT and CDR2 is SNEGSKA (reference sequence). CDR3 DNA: TGCAGTGCTAAGGAGACAGTGGGGCGGGAGACCCAGTACTTC. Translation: CSAKETVGRETQYF.

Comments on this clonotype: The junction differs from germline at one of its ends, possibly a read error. CDR3 sequence reads: CAGSWRVTDNEKLFF. For the CDR3, the DNA is TGTGCCGGCAGCTGGCGGGTGACAGACAATGAAAAACTGTTTTTT. This sequence joins TRBV7-8 and TRBJ1-4; perhaps TRBD1 as D (5 bases). This CDR3 has 15 residues. CDR1 is SGHVS, CDR2 FQNEAQ, per germline.

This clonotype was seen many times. CDR3 loop: CASTAPGPNQPQHF. CDR3 DNA: TGTGCCAGCACCGCTCCCGGGCCCAATCAGCCCCAGCATTTT. This chain connects TRBV28 to TRBJ1-5; no clear D. V dropped 7 bases and J dropped 3 bases, with 13 bases sitting between them. CDR3 length: 14 amino acids. Germline-derived CDR1 and CDR2 are MDHEN and SYDVKM.

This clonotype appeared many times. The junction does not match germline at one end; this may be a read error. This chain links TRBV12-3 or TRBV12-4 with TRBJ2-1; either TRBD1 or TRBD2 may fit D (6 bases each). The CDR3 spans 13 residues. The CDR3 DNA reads TGTGCCAGCAGTTCATGGGGGGCTGCCATTATCGGCTTC. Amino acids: CASSSWGAAIIGF.

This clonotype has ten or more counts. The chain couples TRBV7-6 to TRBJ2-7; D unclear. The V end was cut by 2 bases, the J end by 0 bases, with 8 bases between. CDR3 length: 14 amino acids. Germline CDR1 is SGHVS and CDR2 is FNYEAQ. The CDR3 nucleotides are TGTGCCAGCAGCTTACAGGAAGTCTCCTACGAGCAGTACTTC. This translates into CASSLQEVSYEQYF.

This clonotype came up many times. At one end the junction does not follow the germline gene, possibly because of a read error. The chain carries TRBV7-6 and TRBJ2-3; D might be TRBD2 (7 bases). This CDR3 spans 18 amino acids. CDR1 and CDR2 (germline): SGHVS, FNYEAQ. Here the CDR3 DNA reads TGTACCAGCAGCCCGGCGGGTGGTGGGGGGGCCGGCACAGATACGCAGTATTTT. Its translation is CTSSPAGGGGAGTDTQYF.

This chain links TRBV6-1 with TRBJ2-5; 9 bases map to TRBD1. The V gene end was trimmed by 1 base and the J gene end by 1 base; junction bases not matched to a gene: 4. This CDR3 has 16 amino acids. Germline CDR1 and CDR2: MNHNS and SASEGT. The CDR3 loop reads CASSEGNRGPQETQYF. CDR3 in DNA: TGTGCCAGCAGTGAAGGGAACAGGGGGCCCCAAGAGACCCAGTACTTC.

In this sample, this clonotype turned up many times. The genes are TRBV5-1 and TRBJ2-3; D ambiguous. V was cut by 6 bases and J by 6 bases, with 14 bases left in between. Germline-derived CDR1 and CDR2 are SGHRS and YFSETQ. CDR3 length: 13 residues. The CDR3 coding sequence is TGCGCCAGCATGATGGCGTCCCGGGATACGCAGTATTTT. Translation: CASMMASRDTQYF. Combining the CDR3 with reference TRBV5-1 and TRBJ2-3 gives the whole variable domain KAGVTQTPRYLIKTRGQQVTLSCSPISGHRSVSWYQQTPGQGLQFLFEYFSETQRNKGNFPGRFSGRQFSNSRSEMNVSTLELGDSALYLCASMMASRDTQYFGPGTRLTVL.

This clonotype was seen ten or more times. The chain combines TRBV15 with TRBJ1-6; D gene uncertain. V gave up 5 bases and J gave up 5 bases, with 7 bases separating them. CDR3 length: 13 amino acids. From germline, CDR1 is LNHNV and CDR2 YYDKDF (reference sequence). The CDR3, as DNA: TGTGCCACCAGCGACGGCAATAATTCACCCCTCCACTTT. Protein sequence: CATSDGNNSPLHF.

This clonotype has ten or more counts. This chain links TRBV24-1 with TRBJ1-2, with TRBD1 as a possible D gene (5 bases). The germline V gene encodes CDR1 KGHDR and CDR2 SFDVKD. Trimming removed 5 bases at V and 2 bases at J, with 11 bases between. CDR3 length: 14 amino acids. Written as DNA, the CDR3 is TGTGCCACCAGTGCCGCCGGGGGGAACTATGGCTACACCTTC. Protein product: CATSAAGGNYGYTF.

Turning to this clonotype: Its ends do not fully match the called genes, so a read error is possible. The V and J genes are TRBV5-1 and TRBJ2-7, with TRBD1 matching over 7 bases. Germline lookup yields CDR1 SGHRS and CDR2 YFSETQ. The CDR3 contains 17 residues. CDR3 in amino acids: CSSSLAPGQTAYEEQYF. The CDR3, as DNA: TGCTCCAGCAGCTTGGCCCCGGGACAGACCGCTTACGAGGAGCAGTACTTC.